The rows below give T cell receptor beta chains drawn from one sample of a study of cytomegalovirus exposure and HLA in healthy donors. Sequencing used immunoSEQ multiplex PCR; TCRdb keeps in-frame clones, though not all of them. The sample shows 75,000 to 95,000 clones, roughly 97% of them seen only once. Sequencing input: PBMCs. These receptors all stem from a man younger than 35 in good health and CMV-seronegative. CDR3s leave out the opening cysteine and the closing phenylalanine or tryptophan. Each record gives: J gene, V gene, D gene, CDR3 protein. The D gene is left open where the match is weak.

J gene: TRBJ2-3
V gene: TRBV5-5
D gene: NA
CDR3 protein: ASDPRGTDTQY

J gene: TRBJ2-1
V gene: TRBV25-1
D gene: NA
CDR3 protein: ASSESTVNEQF

J gene: TRBJ2-6
V gene: TRBV19
D gene: NA
CDR3 protein: ASSIGNSGANVLT

J gene: TRBJ2-3
V gene: TRBV7-2
D gene: TRBD1
CDR3 protein: ASSWGTGGSTDTQY

J gene: TRBJ1-3
V gene: TRBV28
D gene: NA
CDR3 protein: ASSPGGNTIY

J gene: TRBJ1-1
V gene: TRBV29-1
D gene: NA
CDR3 protein: SVVIAGTEAF

J gene: TRBJ2-1
V gene: TRBV11-2
D gene: TRBD2
CDR3 protein: ASSLGPAGGEQF

J gene: TRBJ2-1
V gene: TRBV29-1
D gene: NA
CDR3 protein: SVDSSGRSSYNEQF

J gene: TRBJ2-1
V gene: TRBV2
D gene: TRBD2
CDR3 protein: ASSPGGLAGSLNEQF

J gene: TRBJ1-1
V gene: TRBV4-3
D gene: NA
CDR3 protein: ASSQERSGALEAF

J gene: TRBJ1-1
V gene: TRBV6-6
D gene: TRBD1
CDR3 protein: AIRQGERTEAF

J gene: TRBJ2-1
V gene: TRBV28
D gene: TRBD1
CDR3 protein: ASSPAGQGLGDEQF

J gene: TRBJ2-1
V gene: TRBV19
D gene: NA
CDR3 protein: ASSTGPRGEQF

J gene: TRBJ2-7
V gene: TRBV7-9
D gene: NA
CDR3 protein: ASSLSAGSPYEQY

J gene: TRBJ2-2
V gene: TRBV15
D gene: TRBD1
CDR3 protein: ATSRPDRVYTGELF

J gene: TRBJ2-1
V gene: TRBV29-1
D gene: NA
CDR3 protein: SVETLGVNEQF

J gene: TRBJ1-2
V gene: TRBV28
D gene: TRBD1
CDR3 protein: ASSLEDRGLGYT

J gene: TRBJ2-2
V gene: TRBV19
D gene: NA
CDR3 protein: ASSTNTQNTGELF

J gene: TRBJ1-4
V gene: TRBV7-7
D gene: TRBD1
CDR3 protein: ASSERTGGGEKLF

J gene: TRBJ2-3
V gene: TRBV10-3
D gene: NA
CDR3 protein: AITEEIGATTDTQY

J gene: TRBJ2-1
V gene: TRBV27
D gene: NA
CDR3 protein: ASSSRRGDNGQF

J gene: TRBJ2-3
V gene: TRBV5-6
D gene: NA
CDR3 protein: ASSSRLNPDTQY

J gene: TRBJ1-1
V gene: TRBV29-1
D gene: TRBD1
CDR3 protein: SVDTGGTEAF

J gene: TRBJ1-5
V gene: TRBV27
D gene: TRBD1
CDR3 protein: ASGDRANNQPQH

J gene: TRBJ2-3
V gene: TRBV29-1
D gene: TRBD2
CDR3 protein: SVDGLAGASSTDTQY

J gene: TRBJ2-2
V gene: TRBV6-4
D gene: TRBD1
CDR3 protein: ASSDSGQGAVGELF

J gene: TRBJ2-1
V gene: TRBV10-3
D gene: TRBD2
CDR3 protein: AITSTSGDYNEQF

J gene: TRBJ2-1
V gene: TRBV27
D gene: TRBD1
CDR3 protein: ASSPIPGQGLDNEQF

J gene: TRBJ2-7
V gene: TRBV19
D gene: TRBD2
CDR3 protein: ASHPQGTSGPYEQY

J gene: TRBJ2-7
V gene: TRBV18
D gene: TRBD1
CDR3 protein: ASSYRGSSYEQY

J gene: TRBJ2-7
V gene: TRBV7-9
D gene: TRBD1
CDR3 protein: ASSLGTGGVYEQY

J gene: TRBJ1-1
V gene: TRBV5-1
D gene: TRBD1
CDR3 protein: ASSPIQGTEAF

J gene: TRBJ2-4
V gene: TRBV2
D gene: NA
CDR3 protein: ASSPQVAKNIQY

J gene: TRBJ1-1
V gene: TRBV18
D gene: TRBD1
CDR3 protein: ASSPPTGDWYTEAF

J gene: TRBJ2-5
V gene: TRBV29-1
D gene: NA
CDR3 protein: SVGYRKEETQY

J gene: TRBJ2-5
V gene: TRBV5-1
D gene: TRBD2
CDR3 protein: ASRTQTSGTGETQY

J gene: TRBJ2-5
V gene: TRBV6-6
D gene: TRBD2
CDR3 protein: ASSILAEETQY

J gene: TRBJ2-7
V gene: TRBV5-1
D gene: NA
CDR3 protein: ASSLFPSYEQY

J gene: TRBJ2-3
V gene: TRBV6-4
D gene: TRBD2
CDR3 protein: ASSQFAVAGGPRTDTQY

J gene: TRBJ2-2
V gene: TRBV4-1
D gene: TRBD2
CDR3 protein: ASSQGEGKNTGELF

J gene: TRBJ2-5
V gene: TRBV11-3
D gene: TRBD1
CDR3 protein: ASSLGQGARETQY

J gene: TRBJ2-3
V gene: TRBV10-2
D gene: NA
CDR3 protein: ASKEGGRETDTQY